The clone carrying this T cell receptor (beta chain) was counted at least ten times. After removal of 5 bases from V and 7 bases from J, the junction contained 11 bases not matched to a gene. Germline V gene sequence: CDR1 SNHLY, CDR2 FYNNEI. The CDR3 extends over 15 amino acids. This record belongs to a study of regulatory T cells in long-lasting Graves disease. Background on the study: Newly diagnosed Graves' patients took antithyroid drugs under 3 months.

This sample's time point: newly diagnosed GD, antithyroid drugs for less than 3 months. There was RNA extracted from PBMCs, and the TCR library was made from it. CDR3 regions were amplified by Arm-PCR using iRepertoire HTBI primers to build TCR beta libraries. Via MiXCR, TCRdb re-called the multiplex PCR reads, giving one row per CDR3 protein. In the table there are about 530,000 distinct CDR3 sequences, more than 15% of which are singletons. These data were also reused for a study on T cells in Graves' hyperthyroidism and ophthalmopathy. That source adds: A set of HTBI primers served as the primers for a first-round RT-PCR of the TCR CDR3.

The sequence came from a woman aged 35-65 years with Graves disease. This chain links TRBV2 with TRBJ2-1; TRBD2 aligns across 7 bases. This material consisted of peripheral blood mononuclear cells (PBMCs), taken at new diagnosis, from a patient treated with antithyroid drugs. For the CDR3, the DNA is TGTGCCAGCAGTCCTGCGGGCAGCGGGGAAAATGAGCAGTTCTTC. Amino acid sequence: CASSPAGSGENEQFF.